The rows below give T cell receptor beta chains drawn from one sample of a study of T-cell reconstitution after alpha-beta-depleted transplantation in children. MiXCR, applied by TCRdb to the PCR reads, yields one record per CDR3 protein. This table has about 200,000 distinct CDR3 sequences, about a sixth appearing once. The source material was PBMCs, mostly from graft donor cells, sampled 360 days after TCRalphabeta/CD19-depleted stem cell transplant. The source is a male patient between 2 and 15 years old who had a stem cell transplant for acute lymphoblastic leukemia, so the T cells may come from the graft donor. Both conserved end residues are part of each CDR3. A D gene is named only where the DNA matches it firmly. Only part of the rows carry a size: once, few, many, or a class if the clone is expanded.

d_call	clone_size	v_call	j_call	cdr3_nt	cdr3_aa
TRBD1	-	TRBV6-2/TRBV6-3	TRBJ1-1	TGTGCCAGCAGTTACTCGTACGTCCCAACGGAACAGGGGGCGAACACTGAAGCTTTCTTT	CASSYSYVPTEQGANTEAFF
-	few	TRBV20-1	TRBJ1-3	TGCAGTGTACCTACCCCTGGAAACACCATATATTTT	CSVPTPGNTIYF
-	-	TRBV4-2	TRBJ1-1	TGTGCCAGCGGCCCATTGCTGTTGAACACTGAAGCTTTCTTT	CASGPLLLNTEAFF
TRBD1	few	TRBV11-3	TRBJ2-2	TGTGCCAGCAGCCCCCAGGGGGCTCCGACCGGGGAGCTGTTTTTT	CASSPQGAPTGELFF
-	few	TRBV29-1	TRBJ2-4	TGCAGCGTTGAAGTGAGGGGTTTAGCCAAAAACATTCAGTACTTC	CSVEVRGLAKNIQYF
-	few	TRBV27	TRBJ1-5	TGTGCCAGCAGTCTGTTCCGGGACAATCAGCCCCAGCATTTT	CASSLFRDNQPQHF
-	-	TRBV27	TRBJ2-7	TGTGCCAGCAGTTTATTTCACCGGGACTCCTACGAGCAGTACTTC	CASSLFHRDSYEQYF
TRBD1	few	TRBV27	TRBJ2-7	TGTGCCAGCAGCGGAATCGGGACAGGGCCCTACGAGCAGTACTTC	CASSGIGTGPYEQYF
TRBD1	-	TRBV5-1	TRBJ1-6	TGCGCCAGCAGCACATCACTAGCGGGACAGGGGGCTTCACCCCTCCACTTT	CASSTSLAGQGASPLHF
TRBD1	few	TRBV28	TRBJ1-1	TGTGCCAGCAGGAAGACAGGGTTCCCTGAAGCTTTCTTT	CASRKTGFPEAFF
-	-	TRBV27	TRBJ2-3	TGTGCCAGCAGTTCCACGACAGGAGATACGCAGTATTTT	CASSSTTGDTQYF
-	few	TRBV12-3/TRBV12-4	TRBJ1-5	TGTGCCAGCAGCCCCGGACCTGATAGCAATCAGCCCCAGCATTTT	CASSPGPDSNQPQHF
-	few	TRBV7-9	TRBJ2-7	TGTGCCAGCAGCAACCCGGGGTTCTACGAGCAGTACTTC	CASSNPGFYEQYF
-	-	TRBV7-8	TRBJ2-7	TGTGCCAGCAGCGCGGATCCGTCTACCTACGAGCAGTACTTC	CASSADPSTYEQYF
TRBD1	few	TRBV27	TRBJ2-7	TGTGCCAGCTCATTGGGACAGGGGCGTACCTACGAGCAGTACTTC	CASSLGQGRTYEQYF
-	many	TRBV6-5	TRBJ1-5	TGTGCCAGCAGTTACACACCTGATCAGCCCCAGCATTTT	CASSYTPDQPQHF
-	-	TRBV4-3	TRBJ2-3	TGCGCCAGCAGCCACGAGACTGGTCAGGGCGTCGATACGCAGTATTTT	CASSHETGQGVDTQYF
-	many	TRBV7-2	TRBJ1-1	TGTGCCAGCAGCTTAACGAGGGCCACTGAAGCTTTCTTT	CASSLTRATEAFF
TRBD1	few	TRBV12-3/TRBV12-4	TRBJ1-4	TGTGCCAGCAGTCCCGGGACAGCCTCCCCACACAAACTGTTTTTT	CASSPGTASPHKLFF
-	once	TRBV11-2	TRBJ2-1	TGTGCCAGCAGCCCCCTGCGGCAGGGACACTACAATGAGCAGTTCTTC	CASSPLRQGHYNEQFF
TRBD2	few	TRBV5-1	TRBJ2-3	TGCGCCAGCAGCTTGGGGCTAGCGGGGAGCACAGATACGCAGTATTTT	CASSLGLAGSTDTQYF
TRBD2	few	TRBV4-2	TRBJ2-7	TGTGCCAGGAGCCCCGGGACTAATAACTACGAGCAGTACTTC	CARSPGTNNYEQYF
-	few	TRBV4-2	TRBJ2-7	TGTGCCAGCAGCCAAGTGTCACAGGGCGGCTCCTACGAGCAGTACTTC	CASSQVSQGGSYEQYF
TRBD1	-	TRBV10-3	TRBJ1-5	TGTGCCATCAGTGAGTCGAGGGGACAGGGTAATCAGCCCCAGCATTTT	CAISESRGQGNQPQHF
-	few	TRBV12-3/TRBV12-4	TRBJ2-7	TGTGCCAGCAGTTTGGAGGCCCTTCCCTCCGAGCAGTACTTC	CASSLEALPSEQYF
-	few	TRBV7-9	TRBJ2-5	TGTGCCAGCAGCTTAGATGGCAGAGCTAAGGAGACCCAGTACTTC	CASSLDGRAKETQYF
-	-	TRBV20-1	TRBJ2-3	TGCAGTGCTAAACTCTTAACTAGCACAGATACGCAGTATTTT	CSAKLLTSTDTQYF
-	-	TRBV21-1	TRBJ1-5	TGTGCCAGCAGCAAAGTACGGGGGGTAAGGACAGGAGGTTATCAGCCCCAGCATTTT	CASSKVRGVRTGGYQPQHF
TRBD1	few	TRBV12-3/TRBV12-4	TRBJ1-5	TGTGCCAGCAGTCCGGGACAGGGGGCCCATCAGCCCCAGCATTTT	CASSPGQGAHQPQHF
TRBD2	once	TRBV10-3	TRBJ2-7	TGTGCCATCAGTGAGTCGACATTGTTAGCGGGGGAGAGCTCCTACGAGCAGTACTTC	CAISESTLLAGESSYEQYF
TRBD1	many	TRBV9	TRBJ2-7	TGTGCCAGCAGCCTTACCGGGACAGGACACTACGAGCAGTACTTC	CASSLTGTGHYEQYF
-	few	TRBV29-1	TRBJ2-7	TGCAGCGTTGGCAGGTCCTACGAGCAGTACTTC	CSVGRSYEQYF
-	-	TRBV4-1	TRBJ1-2	TGCGCCAGCAGCCAAGGGTTGGGCTATGGCTACACCTTC	CASSQGLGYGYTF
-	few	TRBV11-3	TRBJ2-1	TGTGCCAGCAGCTTAGAAGAAGGTGAGCAGTTCTTC	CASSLEEGEQFF